This is a list of T cell receptor beta chains from one sample in a study of T cells in Graves' hyperthyroidism and ophthalmopathy. One entry per CDR3 protein, called by TCRdb with MiXCR from the multiplex PCR reads. In the table there are 660,000 or so distinct CDR3 sequences, around 20% of which are singletons. The sequencing sample was made of blood. Receptors were obtained from a man under 40 with Graves' ophthalmopathy. The CDR3 runs from the conserved cysteine through the conserved F or W. The D gene is left open where the match is weak. Rows may omit the clone size; those that give it use once, few, many or a size class.

D gene: NA; J gene: TRBJ2-1; V gene: TRBV27; clone size: NA; CDR3 protein: CASSPRGWDNSYNEQFF; CDR3 DNA: TGTGCCAGCAGTCCCCGAGGATGGGACAACTCCTACAATGAGCAGTTCTTC
D gene: NA; J gene: TRBJ2-7; V gene: TRBV7-9; clone size: many; CDR3 protein: CASSDTAKMKGQYEQYF; CDR3 DNA: TGTGCCAGCAGCGACACCGCCAAGATGAAGGGGCAGTACGAGCAGTACTTC
D gene: NA; J gene: TRBJ2-7; V gene: TRBV30; clone size: NA; CDR3 protein: CAWSVGDINEQYF; CDR3 DNA: TGTGCCTGGAGTGTAGGGGATATCAACGAGCAGTACTTC
D gene: NA; J gene: TRBJ2-6; V gene: TRBV12-3/TRBV12-4; clone size: NA; CDR3 protein: CASSLISTGANVLTF; CDR3 DNA: TGTGCCAGCAGTTTAATTTCTACTGGGGCCAACGTCCTGACTTTC
D gene: TRBD2; J gene: TRBJ2-7; V gene: TRBV5-1; clone size: NA; CDR3 protein: CASSVTGTTTYEQYF; CDR3 DNA: TGCGCCAGCAGCGTCACCGGGACTACCACCTACGAGCAGTACTTC
D gene: NA; J gene: TRBJ1-1; V gene: TRBV15; clone size: few; CDR3 protein: CATSRVSAGSTEAFF; CDR3 DNA: TGTGCCACCAGCAGAGTCTCGGCAGGGAGCACTGAAGCTTTCTTT
D gene: TRBD1; J gene: TRBJ2-1; V gene: TRBV29-1; clone size: NA; CDR3 protein: CSVEDRQGPAF; CDR3 DNA: TGCAGCGTTGAAGACCGACAGGGCCCTGCCTTC
D gene: TRBD2; J gene: TRBJ2-5; V gene: TRBV28; clone size: many; CDR3 protein: CASRLAGVGGETQYF; CDR3 DNA: TGTGCCAGCAGGCTAGCGGGAGTAGGGGGAGAGACCCAGTACTTC
D gene: NA; J gene: TRBJ1-4; V gene: TRBV5-1; clone size: few; CDR3 protein: CASSFLGLGEKLFF; CDR3 DNA: TGCGCCAGCAGCTTCCTCGGACTGGGTGAAAAACTGTTTTTT
D gene: TRBD1; J gene: TRBJ2-5; V gene: TRBV5-4; clone size: NA; CDR3 protein: CASSSDRERTQYF; CDR3 DNA: TGTGCCAGCAGCTCGGACAGGGAGAGGACCCAGTACTTC
D gene: TRBD2; J gene: TRBJ2-1; V gene: TRBV20-1; clone size: NA; CDR3 protein: CSARDVQGAGTNNEQFF; CDR3 DNA: TGCAGTGCTAGAGACGTTCAAGGAGCGGGAACAAACAATGAGCAGTTCTTC
D gene: NA; J gene: TRBJ1-1; V gene: TRBV11-2; clone size: many; CDR3 protein: CASSLATEAFF; CDR3 DNA: TGTGCCAGCAGCCTAGCCACTGAAGCTTTCTTT
D gene: TRBD1; J gene: TRBJ1-6; V gene: TRBV2; clone size: few; CDR3 protein: CATKNQGAGPSPLHF; CDR3 DNA: TGTGCCACTAAGAACCAGGGGGCAGGACCATCACCCCTCCACTTT
D gene: NA; J gene: TRBJ2-3; V gene: TRBV27; clone size: few; CDR3 protein: CASSPKGWGTDTQYF; CDR3 DNA: TGTGCCAGCAGTCCAAAGGGTTGGGGCACAGATACGCAGTATTTT
D gene: NA; J gene: TRBJ2-7; V gene: TRBV6-2/TRBV6-3; clone size: NA; CDR3 protein: CASTPTSRVYEQYF; CDR3 DNA: TGTGCCAGCACCCCCACCTCCAGGGTTTACGAGCAGTACTTC
D gene: NA; J gene: TRBJ2-3; V gene: TRBV28; clone size: many; CDR3 protein: CASVQGRVGTDTQYF; CDR3 DNA: TGTGCCAGCGTACAGGGTCGGGTTGGCACAGATACGCAGTATTTT
D gene: TRBD2; J gene: TRBJ2-1; V gene: TRBV10-3; clone size: NA; CDR3 protein: CAISEPGTLRLAGGPGEQFF; CDR3 DNA: TGTGCCATCAGTGAGCCCGGGACACTCCGACTAGCGGGAGGGCCCGGTGAGCAGTTCTTC
D gene: NA; J gene: TRBJ2-2; V gene: TRBV11-2; clone size: many; CDR3 protein: CASSPTNTGELFF; CDR3 DNA: TGTGCCAGCAGCCCGACGAACACCGGGGAGCTGTTTTTT
D gene: NA; J gene: TRBJ2-2; V gene: TRBV7-2; clone size: NA; CDR3 protein: CASSPRGGMNTGELFF; CDR3 DNA: TGTGCCAGCAGCCCCCGCGGCGGGATGAACACCGGGGAGCTGTTTTTT
D gene: TRBD2; J gene: TRBJ2-7; V gene: TRBV11-2; clone size: many; CDR3 protein: CASSPLSGRIVYEQYF; CDR3 DNA: TGTGCCAGCAGCCCCCTTAGCGGGAGGATCGTCTACGAGCAGTACTTC
D gene: NA; J gene: TRBJ2-5; V gene: TRBV6-2/TRBV6-3; clone size: NA; CDR3 protein: CASSYKGGVGETQYF; CDR3 DNA: TGTGCCAGCAGTTACAAGGGAGGAGTCGGAGAGACCCAGTACTTC
D gene: NA; J gene: TRBJ1-1; V gene: TRBV2; clone size: NA; CDR3 protein: CASKAGVGTEAFF; CDR3 DNA: TGTGCCAGCAAGGCCGGGGTGGGCACTGAAGCTTTCTTT
D gene: NA; J gene: TRBJ2-2; V gene: TRBV7-6; clone size: NA; CDR3 protein: CASSFKAGELFF; CDR3 DNA: TGTGCCAGCAGCTTCAAGGCGGGAGAGCTGTTTTTT
D gene: NA; J gene: TRBJ1-2; V gene: TRBV28; clone size: NA; CDR3 protein: CASRTGTPYGYTF; CDR3 DNA: TGTGCCAGCAGAACAGGGACCCCCTATGGCTACACCTTC
D gene: NA; J gene: TRBJ2-2; V gene: TRBV5-1; clone size: few; CDR3 protein: CASSLGQRTGELFF; CDR3 DNA: TGCGCCAGCAGCTTGGGACAACGAACCGGGGAGCTGTTTTTT
D gene: NA; J gene: TRBJ2-7; V gene: TRBV4-2; clone size: NA; CDR3 protein: CASSQGLFREQYF; CDR3 DNA: TGTGCCAGCAGCCAAGGACTATTTCGCGAGCAGTACTTC
D gene: TRBD1; J gene: TRBJ1-4; V gene: TRBV6-5; clone size: NA; CDR3 protein: CASSSDRTGVEKLFF; CDR3 DNA: TGTGCCAGCAGTTCAGACAGGACAGGGGTGGAAAAACTGTTTTTT
D gene: NA; J gene: TRBJ2-7; V gene: TRBV28; clone size: many; CDR3 protein: CASSPPPSYEQYF; CDR3 DNA: TGTGCCAGCAGTCCCCCCCCCTCCTACGAGCAGTACTTC
D gene: NA; J gene: TRBJ2-7; V gene: TRBV15; clone size: NA; CDR3 protein: CATSRVGDHEQYF; CDR3 DNA: TGTGCCACCAGCAGAGTAGGGGATCACGAGCAGTACTTC
D gene: NA; J gene: TRBJ2-7; V gene: TRBV4-1; clone size: NA; CDR3 protein: CASSQTGPADEQYF; CDR3 DNA: TGCGCCAGCAGCCAGACGGGACCAGCGGACGAGCAGTACTTC
D gene: NA; J gene: TRBJ1-1; V gene: TRBV2; clone size: many; CDR3 protein: CASSTDSNTEAFF; CDR3 DNA: TGTGCCAGCAGTACGGACAGTAACACTGAAGCTTTCTTT
D gene: TRBD1; J gene: TRBJ1-5; V gene: TRBV6-2/TRBV6-3; clone size: NA; CDR3 protein: CASIGQAQYSNQPQHF; CDR3 DNA: TGTGCCAGCATCGGACAGGCTCAATATAGCAATCAGCCCCAGCATTTT